This T cell receptor beta chain was observed in a study of T-cell reconstitution after alpha-beta-depleted transplantation in children. Study-level results: Hyperexpanded clones declined; after one year, newly produced T cells mostly supplied diversity.

This clonotype was picked up a small number of times. Its antigen is currently unknown. Unique molecular identifiers were incorporated into the prepared TCRbeta library. A single record per CDR3 protein comes from TCRdb applying MiXCR to the PCR reads. The sample consists of some 600,000 distinct CDR3 sequences, 10% to 15% of them appearing once. This CDR3 is 18 amino acids long. V shed 6 bases and J 0 bases; nucleotides not matched to a gene: 14. From germline, CDR1 is MNHNS and CDR2 SASEGT. This clonotype originated in a male patient younger than 18 who had a stem cell transplant for acute myeloid leukemia, so the T cells may come from the graft donor. The rearrangement joins TRBV6-1 to TRBJ2-1; 7 bases map to TRBD2. Material: PBMCs, mostly from graft donor cells, obtained 360 days after TCRalphabeta/CD19-depleted stem cell transplant. The CDR3, as DNA: TGTGCCAGCAGCTCATGGACGGGGGGACTTCCCTCCTACAATGAGCAGTTCTTC. It encodes CASSSWTGGLPSYNEQFF.